Listed below are T cell receptor beta chains from one sample, sequenced in a study of blood T cells in healthy people across ages. From the 5' RACE reads, TCRdb called clonotypes with MiXCR, one entry per CDR3 protein. The data hold 700,000 or so distinct CDR3 sequences, with 20% to 25% observed a single time. The source material was blood. The receptors stem from a man between 65 and 80 years old in good health. CDR3s leave out the opening cysteine and the closing phenylalanine or tryptophan. The D gene is left open where the match is weak. Rows give clone size only sometimes, using once, few, many, or a class for an expanded clone.

CDR3 length	clone size	J gene	D gene	V gene	CDR3 protein
13	.	TRBJ2-3	.	TRBV12-3/TRBV12-4	ASSLFQGSTDTQY
11	.	.	.	TRBV6-6	ASSYSTIDEQY
14	.	TRBJ1-4	TRBD1	TRBV12-3/TRBV12-4	ASSLARGRSNEKLF
14	.	.	TRBD2	TRBV20-1	SAELLAGGPWSEQY
12	few	TRBJ1-5	.	TRBV7-2	ASSHDSSNQPQH
13	.	TRBJ2-5	.	TRBV12-3/TRBV12-4	ASSLGVSLQETQY
14	.	TRBJ2-3	.	TRBV24-1	ATSDITQTSTDTQY
14	many	TRBJ2-3	.	TRBV7-8	ASSLIGGASTDTQY
13	.	TRBJ2-3	TRBD1	TRBV12-3/TRBV12-4	ASSITGVAADTQY
13	many	TRBJ2-5	.	TRBV7-6	ASSKNRGGQETQY
18	few	TRBJ2-1	.	TRBV7-8	ASSYPPTNGRSWVGNEQF
14	.	TRBJ1-1	.	TRBV12-3/TRBV12-4	ASSFGAAFLNTEAF
13	.	TRBJ2-3	.	TRBV11-3	ASSLDSGFTDTQY
11	.	TRBJ2-2	.	TRBV14	ASSQASFGQLF
13	.	TRBJ2-5	TRBD2	TRBV29-1	SVEGTSGGQETQY
13	.	TRBJ1-1	.	TRBV7-2	ASSPRGTTNTEAF
14	.	TRBJ2-3	.	TRBV4-3	ASSQERGEGTDTQY
13	few	TRBJ1-3	.	TRBV7-9	ASSPNRVSGSTIY
14	few	TRBJ1-3	.	TRBV12-3/TRBV12-4	ASSQTLRQAGNTIY
15	few	TRBJ1-1	.	TRBV20-1	SARTPGGVGKNTEAF
13	many	TRBJ2-1	TRBD2	TRBV13	ASSRTSGNHNEQF
9	few	TRBJ1-1	.	TRBV20-1	SARLNTEAF